Given below is one T cell receptor (beta chain) in context. A single count supports this clone. The antigen it binds to is not known. No base quality information exists; no much larger clone differs at one position. The immunoSEQ kit was used, according to the manufacturer's recommendations, to generate TCR beta libraries from genomic DNA. To prepare libraries, a first multiplex PCR with proprietary primers was run, followed by a second PCR that added unique barcodes, and a bead cleanup was done after each round. A kit-provided positive control reaction and a negative control reaction were included in every sample batch. The final libraries underwent checking on an Agilent 4200 TapeStation D1000 ScreenTape, volumetric pooling, and quantification by qPCR. Sequencing was performed on an Illumina NextSeq500 with a MidOutput 150-cycle cartridge, and 156 Read1 and 15 Index1 cycles were run with kit custom primers. The pooled library was loaded at about 0.98 pM, with a roughly 18% PhiX control spiked in. As for the original processing: The vendor-processed data were analyzed in R, and a clonotype was defined as all T cells that share the same CDR3 nucleotide sequence. In the clone abundance analyses, frequencies in each sample were normalized to that sample's 10,000 most abundant clones. Public T cell clones, averaging fewer than five per sample, were removed before analysis. A difference in abundance of at least 32-fold between compartments was used to define tumor-enriched and baseline blood-enriched clonotypes. A beta-binomial differential abundance model was used to identify clonotypes that expanded or contracted between blood time points. Tumor-blood repertoire similarity was measured with the Baroni-Urbani and Buser coefficient, and group comparisons used two-tailed Wilcoxon tests in R. TCRdb retrieved this table from immuneACCESS and kept in-frame rearrangements only. Not all clones are present; in checked studies, unresolved V genes account for under half, and no reason is known for the remainder. Clonal size and the V and J genes are those of that table, whereas D and trimming came from the DNA. This sample lists over 120,000 clones; around 88% were detected once. Roughly 17% of the sample is taken by the ten largest.

The sample belongs to a study of radiation and T cells in renal cell carcinoma (dated by TCRdb to 2020 to 2021). Background on the whole study: A total of around 50 samples underwent TCR beta sequencing, made up of around 26 tumors and about 27 peripheral blood samples. Across all 53 samples, more than 4,000,000 unique CDR3 nucleotide sequences, encoding roughly 3 million unique CDR3 amino acid sequences, were identified. The final blood draw took place at 4 weeks after radiation, the same time as nephrectomy. General conclusions and limits of the study: Dynamics of the blood repertoire were not tracked past 4 weeks after treatment. In blood, the top tumor clonotypes increased between baseline and 2 weeks post-radiation and then shrank by 4 weeks, which suggests that tumor-resident clones expanded only transiently. Because pretreatment tumor biopsies were not available, the baseline intratumoral presence of clonotypes could not be determined. With a single-armed trial design, the study had no way to address how radiation dose or scheduling affects the TCR repertoire.

The sample's time point label is to be understood as: blood 4 weeks post-SBRT, at nephrectomy. This specimen's treatment or condition label, per the study, means: 15 Gy SBRT to primary tumor, nephrectomy 4 weeks later. Samples came from a clinical trial, in which primary renal cell carcinomas received 15 Gy stereotactic body radiation therapy followed by nephrectomy 4 weeks later. To follow tumor-enriched clonotypes, serial peripheral blood was collected from radiation-treated patients at baseline and at 2 weeks and 4 weeks after SBRT. Every patient had renal cell carcinoma of clear cell pathology. The QIAamp DNA Blood Mini Kit (Qiagen) was used to prepare genomic DNA for TCR sequencing. The analyses included just those samples that passed every quality control check. The CDR3 holds 11 amino acids from the cysteine to the phenylalanine. The only DNA kept is the CDR3, 33 bases in frame from the first base. The V and J ends are trimmed by 0 bases and 7 bases, leaving 7 bases between them. The germline V gene (reference sequence) provides CDR1 DFQATT and CDR2 SNEGSKA.

The sequencing here drew on blood, taken from a patient whose treatment included radiotherapy and nephrectomy. The sequence was obtained from a woman aged 45-65 years with renal cell carcinoma. The sequence is built from TRBV20-1 and TRBJ2-7; the D gene identity is not certain. The base sequence is TGCAGTGCTAGAGATCCCCCGGAGCAGTACTTC. Its amino acids are CSARDPPEQYF.